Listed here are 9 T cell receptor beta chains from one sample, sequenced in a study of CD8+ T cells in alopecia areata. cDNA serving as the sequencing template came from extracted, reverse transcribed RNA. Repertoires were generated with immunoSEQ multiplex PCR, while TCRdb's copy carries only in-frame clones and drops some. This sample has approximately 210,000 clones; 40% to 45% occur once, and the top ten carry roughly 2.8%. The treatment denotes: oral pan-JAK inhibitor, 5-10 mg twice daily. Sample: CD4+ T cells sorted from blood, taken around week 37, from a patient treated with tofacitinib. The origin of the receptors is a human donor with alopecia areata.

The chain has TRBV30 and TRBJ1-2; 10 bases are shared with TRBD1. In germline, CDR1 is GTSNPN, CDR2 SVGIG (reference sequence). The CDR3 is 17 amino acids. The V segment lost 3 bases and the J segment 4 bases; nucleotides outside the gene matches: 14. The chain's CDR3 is CAWREIRQGAPSYGYTF. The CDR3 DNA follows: TGTGCCTGGAGAGAAATCCGACAGGGGGCGCCCAGCTATGGCTACACCTTC.

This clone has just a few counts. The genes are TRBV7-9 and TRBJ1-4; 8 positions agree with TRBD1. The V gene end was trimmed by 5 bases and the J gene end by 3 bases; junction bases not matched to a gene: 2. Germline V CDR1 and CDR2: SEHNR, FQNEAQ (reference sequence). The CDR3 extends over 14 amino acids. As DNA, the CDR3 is TGTGCCAGCAGCCGGGACAGGCCTAATGAAAAACTGTTTTTT. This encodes CASSRDRPNEKLFF.

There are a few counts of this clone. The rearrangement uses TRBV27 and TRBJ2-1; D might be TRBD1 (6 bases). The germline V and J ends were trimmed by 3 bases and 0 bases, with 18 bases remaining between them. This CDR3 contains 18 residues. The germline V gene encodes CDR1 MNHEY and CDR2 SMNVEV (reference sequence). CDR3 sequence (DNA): TGTGCCAGCAGTTTTACCCTTTTAGGACAGTTCTCCTACAATGAGCAGTTCTTC. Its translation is CASSFTLLGQFSYNEQFF.

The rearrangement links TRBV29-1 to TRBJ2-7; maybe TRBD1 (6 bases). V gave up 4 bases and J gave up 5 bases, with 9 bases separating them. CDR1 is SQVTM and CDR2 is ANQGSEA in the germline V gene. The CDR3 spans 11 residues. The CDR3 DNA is TGCAGCGTTGTCAGGGGTCACGAGCAGTACTTC. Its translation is CSVVRGHEQYF.

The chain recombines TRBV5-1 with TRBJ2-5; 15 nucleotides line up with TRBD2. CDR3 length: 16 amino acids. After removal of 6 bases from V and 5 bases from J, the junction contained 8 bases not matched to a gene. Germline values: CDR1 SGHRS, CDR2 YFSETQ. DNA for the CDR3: TGCGCCAGCATCGGACTAGCGGGAGGGACGTCCGAGACCCAGTACTTC. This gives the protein CASIGLAGGTSETQYF.

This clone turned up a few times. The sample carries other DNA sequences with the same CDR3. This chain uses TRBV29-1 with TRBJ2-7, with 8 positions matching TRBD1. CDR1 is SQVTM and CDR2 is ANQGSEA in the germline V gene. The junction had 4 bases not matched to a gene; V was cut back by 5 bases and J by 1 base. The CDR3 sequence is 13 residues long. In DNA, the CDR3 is TGCAGCGTTTACCGGACAGGGTCCTACGAGCAGTACTTC. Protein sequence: CSVYRTGSYEQYF.

For the CDR3, the DNA is TGTGCCAGCAGCCGGACTAGCGGGAGGGCAGATGGGGAGACCCAGTACTTC. Its translation is CASSRTSGRADGETQYF. The chain joins TRBV5-4 to TRBJ2-5; TRBD2 matches 15 bases. Germline V gives CDR1 SGHNT, CDR2 YYREEE (reference sequence). V was clipped by 4 bases and J by 5 bases; unmatched bases: 9. This CDR3 comprises 17 residues.

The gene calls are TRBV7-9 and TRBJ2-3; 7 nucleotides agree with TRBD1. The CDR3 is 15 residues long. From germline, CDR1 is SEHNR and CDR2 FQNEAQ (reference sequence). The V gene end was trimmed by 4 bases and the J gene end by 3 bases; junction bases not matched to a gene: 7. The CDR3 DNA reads TGTGCCAGCAGCTCCGTAAGGGGGCAAACAGATACGCAGTATTTT. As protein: CASSSVRGQTDTQYF.

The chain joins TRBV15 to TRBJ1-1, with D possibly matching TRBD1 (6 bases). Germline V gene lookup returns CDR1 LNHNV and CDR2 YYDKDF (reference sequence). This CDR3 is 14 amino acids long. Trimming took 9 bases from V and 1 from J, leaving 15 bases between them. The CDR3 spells CATRRGQRNTEAFF. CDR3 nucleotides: TGTGCCACGAGACGTGGACAGAGGAACACTGAAGCTTTCTTT.